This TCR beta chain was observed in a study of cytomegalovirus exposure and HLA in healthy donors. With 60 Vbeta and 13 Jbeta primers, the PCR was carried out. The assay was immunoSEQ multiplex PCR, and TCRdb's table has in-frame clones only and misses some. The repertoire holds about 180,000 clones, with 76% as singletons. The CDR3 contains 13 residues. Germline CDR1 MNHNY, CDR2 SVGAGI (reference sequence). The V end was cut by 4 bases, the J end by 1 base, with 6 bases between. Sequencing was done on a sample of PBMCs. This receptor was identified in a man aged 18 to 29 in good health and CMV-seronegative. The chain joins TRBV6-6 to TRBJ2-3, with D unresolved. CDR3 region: CASSWHRTDTQYF. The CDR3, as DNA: TGTGCCAGCAGTTGGCATCGCACAGATACGCAGTATTTT.